Reported below is one T cell receptor (beta chain). In the original processing: Estimated nucleated cell counts came from reference gene primer amplification. Here immunoSEQ multiplex PCR was the method, and the copy in TCRdb shows in-frame clones only, minus some. V, J and clone size derive from that table, while D and trimming were established from the DNA sequence. The sample has under 130,000 clones, roughly 84% seen once. This CDR3 comprises 13 residues. Deletions cut 5 bases from V and 2 bases from J, with 7 bases between. CDR1 is MDHEN and CDR2 is SYDVKM in the germline V gene. This entry comes from a study of blood T cell repertoires in COVID-19.

Sequenced sample: peripheral blood. The chain has TRBV28 and TRBJ2-1; no clear D. The receptor was derived from a human donor in a cohort sampled during active COVID-19. The chain's CDR3 is CASSDNPYNEQFF. For the CDR3, the DNA is TGTGCCAGCAGTGACAACCCCTACAATGAGCAGTTCTTC.